What follows are 2 T cell receptor beta chains derived from one specimen sequenced in a study of blood T cell repertoires in COVID-19. The method was immunoSEQ multiplex PCR; TCRdb's version includes in-frame clones alone and lacks a portion of them. This table holds approximately 210,000 clones, about four fifths found once. The sample was peripheral blood. These receptors all come from a woman aged 40 to 50 with acute or convalescent COVID-19.

The genes are TRBV11-2 and TRBJ1-2; 8 nucleotides match TRBD1. Germline loops: CDR1 SGHAT, CDR2 FQNNGV. The CDR3 has 15 residues. V lost 4 bases to trimming and J lost 4 bases; unmatched junction nucleotides: 8. The CDR3 DNA reads TGTGCCAGCAGCTCTCGGACAGGGATCATCTATGGCTACACCTTC. It is translated as CASSSRTGIIYGYTF.

The rearrangement uses TRBV14 and TRBJ2-1, with D maybe TRBD1 (5 bases). The CDR3 has 14 residues. Looked up from germline, CDR1 is SGHDN and CDR2 is FVKESK. V lost 4 bases and J 4 bases, leaving 11 bases between the germline ends. The CDR3 loop is CASSPRVHYNEQFF. The CDR3 DNA sequence: TGTGCCAGCAGCCCCAGGGTCCATTACAATGAGCAGTTCTTC.